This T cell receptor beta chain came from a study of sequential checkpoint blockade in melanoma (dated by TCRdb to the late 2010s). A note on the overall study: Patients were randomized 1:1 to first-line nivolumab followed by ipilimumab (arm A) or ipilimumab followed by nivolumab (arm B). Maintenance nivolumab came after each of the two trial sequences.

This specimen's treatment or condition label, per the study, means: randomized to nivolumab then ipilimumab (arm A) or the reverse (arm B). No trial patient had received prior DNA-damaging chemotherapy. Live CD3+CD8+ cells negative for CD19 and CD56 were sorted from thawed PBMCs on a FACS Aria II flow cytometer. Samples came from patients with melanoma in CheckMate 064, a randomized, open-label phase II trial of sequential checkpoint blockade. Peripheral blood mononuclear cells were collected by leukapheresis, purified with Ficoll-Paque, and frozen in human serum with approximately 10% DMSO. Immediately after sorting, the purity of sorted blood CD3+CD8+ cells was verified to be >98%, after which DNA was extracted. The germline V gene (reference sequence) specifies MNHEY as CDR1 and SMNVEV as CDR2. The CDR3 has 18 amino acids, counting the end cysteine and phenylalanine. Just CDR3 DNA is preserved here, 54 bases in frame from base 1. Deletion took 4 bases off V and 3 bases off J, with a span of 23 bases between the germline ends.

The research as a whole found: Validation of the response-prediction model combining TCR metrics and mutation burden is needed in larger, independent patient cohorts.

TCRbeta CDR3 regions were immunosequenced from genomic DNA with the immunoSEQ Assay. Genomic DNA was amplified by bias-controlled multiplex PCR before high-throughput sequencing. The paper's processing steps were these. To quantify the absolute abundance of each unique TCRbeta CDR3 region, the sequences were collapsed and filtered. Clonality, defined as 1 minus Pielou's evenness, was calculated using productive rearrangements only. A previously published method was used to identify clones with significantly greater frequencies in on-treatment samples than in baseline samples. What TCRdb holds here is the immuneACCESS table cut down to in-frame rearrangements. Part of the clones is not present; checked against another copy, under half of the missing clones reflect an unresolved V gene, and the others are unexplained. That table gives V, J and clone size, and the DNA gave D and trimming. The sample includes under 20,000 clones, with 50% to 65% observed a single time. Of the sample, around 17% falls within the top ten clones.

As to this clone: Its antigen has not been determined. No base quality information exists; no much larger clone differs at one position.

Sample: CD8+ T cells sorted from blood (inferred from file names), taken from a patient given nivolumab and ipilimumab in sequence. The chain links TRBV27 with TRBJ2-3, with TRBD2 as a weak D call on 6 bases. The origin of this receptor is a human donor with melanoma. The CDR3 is CASSSILRARGGTDTQYF. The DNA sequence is TGTGCCAGCAGTTCTATCCTTAGGGCTAGGGGAGGTACAGATACGCAGTATTTT.